These T cell receptor beta chains were read from a single sample in a study of blood T cell repertoires in COVID-19. Produced via immunoSEQ multiplex PCR; TCRdb's table is partial and in-frame only. Of roughly 350,000 clones listed, more than 85% are singletons. Sequencing was carried out using PBMCs or T cells enriched from blood (not recorded which). All receptors come from a woman aged 25-40 years who had recovered from COVID-19. Both conserved end residues are part of each CDR3. D genes are given only for firm matches. A row's size may be missing; if present it is once, few, many or a size class.

j_call v_call d_call clone_size cdr3_nt cdr3_aa
TRBJ1-1 TRBV18 TRBD1 few TGTGCCAGTGCCAGACAGGGTTTGACTGAAGCTTTCTTT CASARQGLTEAFF
TRBJ2-2 TRBV7-8 TRBD1 NA TGTGCCAGCAGCTTAAAAGCATACAGGGGCGCGAACACCGGGGAGCTGTTTTTT CASSLKAYRGANTGELFF
TRBJ2-1 TRBV11-2 NA NA TGTGCCAGCAGCTTAGTTCAGGGTCGATACAATGAGCAGTTCTTC CASSLVQGRYNEQFF
TRBJ2-2 TRBV7-3 TRBD2 NA TGTGCCAGCAGGAGAACTAGCGGGAGTGCCGGGGAGCTGTTTTTT CASRRTSGSAGELFF
TRBJ2-7 TRBV11-3 NA NA TGTGCCAGCAGCTTAGTATCCGAGCAGTACTTC CASSLVSEQYF
TRBJ1-5 TRBV27 TRBD1 NA TGTGCCAGCAGTCCCGGACAGGGTCGGGATCAGCCCCAGCATTTT CASSPGQGRDQPQHF
TRBJ2-7 TRBV19 TRBD1 NA TGTGCCAGTAAGGTGGGGACAGGACCCTCCTACGAGCAGTACTTC CASKVGTGPSYEQYF
TRBJ2-3 TRBV7-2 TRBD2 NA TGTGCCAGCAGCTTGGGGCTAGCGGGGGAAACAGATACGCAGTATTTT CASSLGLAGETDTQYF
TRBJ2-2 TRBV10-3 NA NA TGTGCCATCAGCACGGGACTTCCCTTGAACACCGGGGAGCTGTTTTTT CAISTGLPLNTGELFF
TRBJ2-7 TRBV6-5 TRBD1 NA TGTGCCAGCACGATGACAGGGAGCTCCTACGAGCAGTACTTC CASTMTGSSYEQYF
TRBJ1-5 TRBV7-9 NA NA TGTGCCAGCAGCCGCGGGGGTAATCAGCCCCAGCATTTT CASSRGGNQPQHF
TRBJ2-1 TRBV7-3 NA once TGTGCCAGCAGCTTAACCCCGGGGAATGAGCAGTTCTTC CASSLTPGNEQFF
TRBJ1-5 TRBV11-3 NA NA TGTGCCAGCAGACCCCTCCTAAATAGCAATCAGCCCCAGCATTTT CASRPLLNSNQPQHF
TRBJ2-5 TRBV5-1 TRBD1 few TGCGCCAGCAGCCAGGACAGGCCGCATGTTGGGACCCAGTACTTC CASSQDRPHVGTQYF
TRBJ2-1 TRBV27 NA NA TGTGCCAGCAGTCCCCGGGACTTGGCCGTGGCGTTCTTC CASSPRDLAVAFF
TRBJ1-6 TRBV30 NA NA TGTGCCTGGAGTACCTCAGGGCTTCAAGGGTCACCCCTCCACTTT CAWSTSGLQGSPLHF
TRBJ2-1 TRBV7-9 NA few TGTGCCAGCAGCTTAGGGCTAGTATCCTCTAATGAGCAGTTCTTC CASSLGLVSSNEQFF
TRBJ2-7 TRBV28 NA NA TGTGCCAGCAGTCTGGGGGGTGTCTACGAGCAGTACTTC CASSLGGVYEQYF
TRBJ2-7 TRBV11-3 NA NA TGTGCCAGCAGCTTAGAAGCCAGGGAAAGGCAGTACTTC CASSLEARERQYF
TRBJ1-6 TRBV18 TRBD1 NA TGTGCCAGCTCACCCGGAAGCGGTCGGACAGGTTCGAATTCACCCCTCCACTTT CASSPGSGRTGSNSPLHF
TRBJ1-4 TRBV6-1 TRBD1 NA TGTGCCAGCAGTGAGTTTTCGATTAAGAGCACCGGGACAGGGGAAAAACTGTTTTTT CASSEFSIKSTGTGEKLFF
TRBJ1-1 TRBV28 NA NA TGTGCCAGCAGTTTAGGGGGGGGAGTAAACACTGAAGCTTTCTTT CASSLGGGVNTEAFF
TRBJ1-1 TRBV5-1 NA NA TGCGCCAGCAGCTTTGTGGGGGGCACTGAAGCTTTCTTT CASSFVGGTEAFF
TRBJ1-4 TRBV18 TRBD1 NA TGTGCCAGCTCACCCCAACAGGGGGCAACTAATGAAAAACTGTTTTTT CASSPQQGATNEKLFF